The 8 T cell receptor beta chains below come from one sample, sequenced in a study of T cells in Graves' hyperthyroidism and ophthalmopathy. RNA transcripts were the template for amplifying TCR beta CDR3 regions. The TCR CDR3 was amplified in a first-round RT-PCR using the HTBI primer set. TCRdb processed the multiplex PCR reads anew with MiXCR; each CDR3 protein has one entry. The sample has roughly 530,000 distinct CDR3 sequences, 15% to 20% seen once. Sequencing used blood. Receptor source: a woman under 30 with Graves' ophthalmopathy.

This sequence joins TRBV19 and TRBJ2-5; 8 bases agree with TRBD2. Germline V gene lookup returns CDR1 LNHDA and CDR2 SQIVND (reference sequence). CDR3 size: 12 residues. V was pared by 11 bases and J by 2 bases, with 4 bases of the junction left unmatched. The CDR3 protein is CAVGTRQETQYF. The CDR3 DNA reads as TGTGCCGTTGGGACTAGACAAGAGACCCAGTACTTC.

Regarding this clonotype: Since a much larger clone is just one base distant, this may be a read error. CDR3 sequence reads: CSASSSGRADNEQSF. For the CDR3, the DNA is TGCAGTGCTAGTTCGAGCGGGAGGGCAGACAATGAGCAGTCCTTC. The chain links TRBV20-1 to TRBJ2-1; 10 bases align to TRBD2. The CDR3 runs to 15 residues. Germline loops: CDR1 DFQATT, CDR2 SNEGSKA (reference sequence).

CDR3 in DNA: TGTGCCATCACTAGCGGGGGGCCCACAGATACGCAGTATTTT. Translating gives CAITSGGPTDTQYF. The rearrangement joins TRBV10-3 to TRBJ2-3; 11 nucleotides align to TRBD2. This CDR3 is 14 amino acids long. V gave up 7 bases and J gave up 2 bases; unmatched junction bases: 2. The germline V gene encodes CDR1 ENHRY and CDR2 SYGVKD.

V gene TRBV5-6 combines with J gene TRBJ1-6; D unresolved. Germline loops: CDR1 SGHDT, CDR2 YYEEEE. V was shortened by 9 bases and J by 7 bases, with 23 bases between the two germline ends. CDR3 length: 16 amino acids. CDR3 region: CATKSNADPWNSPLHF. For the CDR3, the DNA is TGTGCCACCAAATCAAACGCGGACCCGTGGAATTCACCCCTCCACTTT.

The genes are TRBV20-1 and TRBJ2-3; TRBD2 agrees at 14 bases. The CDR3 runs to 15 residues. Germline CDR1 DFQATT, CDR2 SNEGSKA (reference sequence). V shed 1 base, J shed 4 bases, and the junction held 1 base outside the gene matches. The CDR3 spells CSARVTSGGADTQYF. The CDR3 region has the DNA TGCAGTGCTAGAGTGACTAGCGGGGGGGCAGATACGCAGTATTTT.

This clonotype has a count of ten or more. This rearrangement joins TRBV20-1 to TRBJ2-1; 13 positions agree with TRBD2. CDR3 length: 15 amino acids. Trimming cost V 1 base and J 10 bases; bases outside gene matches: 7. The germline V gene encodes CDR1 DFQATT and CDR2 SNEGSKA (reference sequence). CDR3 bases: TGCAGTGCTAGAGGGGGACTAGCGGGAATACGAGAGCAGTTCTTC. This sequence encodes CSARGGLAGIREQFF.

This chain connects TRBV25-1 to TRBJ2-2; TRBD1 matches at 7 bases. V lost 2 bases, J lost 6 bases, and 9 bases stayed unmatched. The CDR3 spans 16 residues. The germline V gene has CDR1 MGHDK and CDR2 SYGVNS. The CDR3 region has the DNA TGTGCCAGCAGTGAAGACCAGACAGGGTGGTCCGGGGAGCTGTTTTTT. Amino acid sequence: CASSEDQTGWSGELFF.

There are many counts of this clonotype. The chain employs TRBV2 and TRBJ1-1; TRBD1 aligns across 10 bases. CDR1 is SNHLY, CDR2 FYNNEI, per germline. CDR3 length: 15 amino acids. J gave up 4 bases and V 5 bases, and 7 bases lay outside the gene matches. The CDR3 DNA reads as TGTGCCAGCAGTACCGGGACAGGGGCCGGCACTGAAGCTTTCTTT. Its protein product is CASSTGTGAGTEAFF.